These T cell receptor beta chains were read from a single sample in a study of CD8 T cells in Susac syndrome. TCRdb independently ran MiXCR on the immunoSEQ multiplex PCR reads; one entry per CDR3 protein. The sample records just over 150,000 distinct CDR3 sequences, roughly 95% being singletons. The sequencing input was CD8+ T cells from PBMCs. All receptors derive from a human donor with multiple sclerosis. The CDR3 runs from the conserved cysteine through the conserved F or W. A D gene is named only where the DNA matches it firmly. Clone size is shown for a subset of rows, as once, few, many or a class of expanded clone.

clone size: -; J gene: TRBJ2-5; D gene: -; V gene: TRBV3-1; CDR3 DNA: TGTGCCAGCAGCCAAGTAATGGTACCGGGTCGAGAGACCCAGTACTTC; CDR3 protein: CASSQVMVPGRETQYF
clone size: -; J gene: TRBJ2-3; D gene: TRBD2; V gene: TRBV2; CDR3 DNA: TGTGCCAGCAGTGAAGGACCGGGGGGAGATACGCAGTATTTT; CDR3 protein: CASSEGPGGDTQYF
clone size: -; J gene: TRBJ2-3; D gene: -; V gene: TRBV20-1; CDR3 DNA: TGCAGTGCTAGAAAAGGGGGGGATGCGAGCACAGATACGCAGTATTTT; CDR3 protein: CSARKGGDASTDTQYF
clone size: -; J gene: TRBJ1-6; D gene: -; V gene: TRBV13; CDR3 DNA: TGTGCCAGCAGCTCCGGGCGGGGCGGGGCAACGACACCCCTCCACTTT; CDR3 protein: CASSSGRGGATTPLHF
clone size: -; J gene: TRBJ2-3; D gene: -; V gene: TRBV20-1; CDR3 DNA: TGCAGTGCTAGACCTGGGGCAGGGGCAAGGACAGATACGCAGTATTTT; CDR3 protein: CSARPGAGARTDTQYF
clone size: -; J gene: TRBJ2-4; D gene: TRBD1; V gene: TRBV7-2; CDR3 DNA: TGTGCCAGCAGCCCGGGACAGGGGTTAAACATTCAGTACTTC; CDR3 protein: CASSPGQGLNIQYF
clone size: once; J gene: TRBJ2-1; D gene: -; V gene: TRBV24-1; CDR3 DNA: TGTGCCACCAGTGGGTCTAGCGTCTCCTACAATGAGCAGTTCTTC; CDR3 protein: CATSGSSVSYNEQFF
clone size: -; J gene: TRBJ1-2; D gene: -; V gene: TRBV5-1; CDR3 DNA: TGCGCCAGCTCCCGGGACGACTATGGCTACACCTTC; CDR3 protein: CASSRDDYGYTF
clone size: -; J gene: TRBJ1-2; D gene: -; V gene: TRBV27; CDR3 DNA: TGTGCCAGCAGACTTGACTCAGCACTTAACTATGGCTACACCTTC; CDR3 protein: CASRLDSALNYGYTF
clone size: -; J gene: TRBJ1-1; D gene: -; V gene: TRBV13; CDR3 DNA: TGTGCCACCTTACAGGGTGGCGCTGAAGCTTTCTTT; CDR3 protein: CATLQGGAEAFF